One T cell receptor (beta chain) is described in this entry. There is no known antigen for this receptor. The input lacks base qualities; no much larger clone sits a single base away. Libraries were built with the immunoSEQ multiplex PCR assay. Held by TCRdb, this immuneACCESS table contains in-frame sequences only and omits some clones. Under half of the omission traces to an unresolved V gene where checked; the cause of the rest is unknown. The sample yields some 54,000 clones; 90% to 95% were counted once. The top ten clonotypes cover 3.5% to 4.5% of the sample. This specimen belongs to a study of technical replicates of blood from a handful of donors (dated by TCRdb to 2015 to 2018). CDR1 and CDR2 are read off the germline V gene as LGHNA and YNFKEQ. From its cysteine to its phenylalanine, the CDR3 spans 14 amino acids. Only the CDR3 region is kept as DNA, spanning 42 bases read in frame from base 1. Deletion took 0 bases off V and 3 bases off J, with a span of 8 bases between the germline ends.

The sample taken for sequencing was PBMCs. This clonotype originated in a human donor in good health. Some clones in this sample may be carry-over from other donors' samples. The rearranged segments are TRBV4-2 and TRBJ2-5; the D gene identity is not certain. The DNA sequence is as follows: TGTGCCAGCAGCCAAGATCTCACAGAAGAGACCCAGTACTTC. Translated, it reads CASSQDLTEETQYF.